This entry concerns a single T cell receptor beta chain. What it binds is not known. MiXCR, applied by TCRdb to the multiplex PCR reads, yields one record per CDR3 protein. The table lists 150,000 to 200,000 distinct CDR3 sequences, roughly 31% of them singletons. Samples came from axillary lymph nodes draining the breast cancer. V gave up 3 bases and J gave up 4 bases, with 26 bases separating them. The CDR3 totals 19 residues. Germline V gives CDR1 KGHDR, CDR2 SFDVKD. The data were taken from a study of breast tumors, draining lymph nodes, adjacent tissues. Study-level results: Data only fit, rather than demonstrated, lymph node origin of most tumor T cells. Tumor and nontumor repertoires were significantly more similar in luminal-like than in basal-like breast cancer. Tumor TCR diversity was below lymph nodes but above nontumor tissue. Findings are consistent with lymph node origin and intratumoral expansion of most tumor T cells.

The TCR originated in a female donor with breast cancer. Some clones in this sample may be carry-over from other donors' samples. This rearrangement joins TRBV24-1 to TRBJ2-5; TRBD2 is a possible D gene (7 bases). Material: axillary lymph node tissue. CDR3 in DNA: TGTGCCACCAGTGATGGAAAGGGGGGGGCAATCCTCCCTATAGAGACCCAGTACTTC. Protein sequence: CATSDGKGGAILPIETQYF.